The table lists the clone carrying this T cell receptor beta chain with many counts. TCRdb called the reads again in MiXCR, with one record for every CDR3 protein. Of approximately 240,000 distinct CDR3 sequences in the sample, roughly 12% are singletons; the top ten hold 1.6%. The data are from a study of T cell repertoires in cytomegalovirus infection. Study information: A matching HLA type, together with CMV infection, was signaled by public TCR beta signatures.

The CDR3 extends over 15 amino acids. Trimming removed 0 bases from V and 1 base from J, with 11 bases in between. Germline CDR1 SGHRS, CDR2 YFSETQ. The V call is TRBV5-1, the J call TRBJ2-7; perhaps D is TRBD1 or TRBD2 (5 bases each). The sequence was obtained from a human donor in good health (CMV status not recorded). Some clones in this sample may be carry-over from other donors' samples. The sample comprised PBMCs. CDR3 region: CASSLVGTSSYEQYF. The CDR3 nucleotides are TGCGCCAGCAGCTTGGTTGGGACCAGTTCCTACGAGCAGTACTTC.